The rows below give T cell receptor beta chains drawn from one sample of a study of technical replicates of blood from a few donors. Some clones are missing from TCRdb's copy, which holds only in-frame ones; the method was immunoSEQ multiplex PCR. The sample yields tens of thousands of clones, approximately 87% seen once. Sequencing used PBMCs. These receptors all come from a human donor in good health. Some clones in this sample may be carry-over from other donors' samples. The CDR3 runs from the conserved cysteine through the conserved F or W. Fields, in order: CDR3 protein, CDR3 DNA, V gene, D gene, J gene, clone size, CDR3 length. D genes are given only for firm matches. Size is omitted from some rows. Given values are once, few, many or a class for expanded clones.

CDR3: CASSFALNTEAFF
DNA: TGTGCCAGCAGCTTCGCGTTGAACACTGAAGCTTTCTTT
V: TRBV11-3
D: -
J: TRBJ1-1
size: -
length: 13

CDR3: CASHEAFF
DNA: TGCGCCAGCCATGAAGCTTTCTTT
V: TRBV10-1
D: -
J: TRBJ1-1
size: -
length: 8

CDR3: CASTHRRQAGVEQYF
DNA: TGTGCCAGCACTCATCGGAGGCAGGCCGGGGTCGAGCAGTACTTC
V: TRBV7-8
D: -
J: TRBJ2-7
size: -
length: 15

CDR3: CASKGSSGGPDTQYF
DNA: TGCGCCAGCAAGGGGAGTAGCGGGGGACCAGATACGCAGTATTTT
V: TRBV10-2
D: TRBD2
J: TRBJ2-3
size: -
length: 15

CDR3: CASSLNSGGGVEQYF
DNA: TGTGCCAGCAGCTTAAATAGCGGCGGGGGGGTAGAGCAGTACTTC
V: TRBV7-8
D: TRBD2
J: TRBJ2-7
size: -
length: 15

CDR3: CASSLVQGNSPLHF
DNA: TGTGCCAGCAGCTTGGTTCAGGGGAATTCACCCCTCCACTTT
V: TRBV5-4
D: -
J: TRBJ1-6
size: -
length: 14

CDR3: CASCQPSRISGNTIYF
DNA: TGTGCCAGCTGTCAACCGAGCAGGATATCTGGAAACACCATATATTTT
V: TRBV6-6
D: -
J: TRBJ1-3
size: -
length: 16

CDR3: CALGVISGNTIYF
DNA: TGTGCCTTGGGTGTTATCTCTGGAAACACCATATATTTT
V: TRBV30
D: -
J: TRBJ1-3
size: -
length: 13

CDR3: CASSLGTTYNEQFF
DNA: TGTGCCAGCAGCTTAGGGACAACCTACAATGAGCAGTTCTTC
V: TRBV7-7
D: -
J: TRBJ2-1
size: -
length: 14

CDR3: CASSFGTGGQKTQYF
DNA: TGTGCCAGCAGCTTCGGGACAGGGGGTCAGAAGACCCAGTACTTC
V: TRBV7-9
D: TRBD1
J: TRBJ2-5
size: -
length: 15

CDR3: CASSVSGAGEAFF
DNA: TGTGCCAGCAGCGTATCAGGGGCAGGCGAAGCTTTCTTT
V: TRBV9
D: -
J: TRBJ1-1
size: -
length: 13

CDR3: CASSPSGMGSYEQYF
DNA: TGTGCCAGCAGCCCTAGCGGGATGGGCTCCTACGAGCAGTACTTC
V: TRBV7-2
D: TRBD2
J: TRBJ2-7
size: -
length: 15

CDR3: CASSSSQGARGNTIYF
DNA: TGCGCCAGCAGCTCCTCACAGGGGGCAAGAGGAAACACCATATATTTT
V: TRBV5-1
D: TRBD1
J: TRBJ1-3
size: -
length: 16

CDR3: CASSLGTGLTGELFF
DNA: TGTGCCAGCAGCTTAGGGACAGGGCTCACCGGGGAGCTGTTTTTT
V: TRBV7-3
D: TRBD1
J: TRBJ2-2
size: -
length: 15

CDR3: CSANREYEQFF
DNA: TGCAGTGCTAATAGGGAGTATGAGCAGTTCTTC
V: TRBV20-1
D: -
J: TRBJ2-1
size: -
length: 11

CDR3: CASSAGQGGYGYTF
DNA: TGTGCCAGCAGTGCCGGACAGGGGGGCTATGGCTACACCTTC
V: TRBV6-4
D: TRBD1
J: TRBJ1-2
size: -
length: 14

CDR3: CSVERLAGGYEQYF
DNA: TGCAGCGTTGAAAGGCTAGCGGGAGGTTACGAGCAGTACTTC
V: TRBV29-1
D: TRBD2
J: TRBJ2-7
size: -
length: 14

CDR3: CASSISFGPYEQYF
DNA: TGTGCCAGTAGTATAAGCTTTGGTCCCTACGAGCAGTACTTC
V: TRBV19
D: -
J: TRBJ2-7
size: -
length: 14

CDR3: CASSVNGISGNTIYF
DNA: TGTGCCAGCAGCGTAAACGGTATCTCTGGAAACACCATATATTTT
V: TRBV9
D: -
J: TRBJ1-3
size: -
length: 15

CDR3: CASSAAGGWKTDTQYF
DNA: TGTGCCAGCAGCGCAGCAGGGGGGTGGAAAACAGATACGCAGTATTTT
V: TRBV7-3
D: -
J: TRBJ2-3
size: -
length: 16

CDR3: CASSALSAGVPYEQYF
DNA: TGCGCCAGCAGCGCCCTCAGCGCGGGGGTTCCCTACGAGCAGTACTTC
V: TRBV4-1
D: TRBD2
J: TRBJ2-7
size: -
length: 16

CDR3: CASSDRTSGETQYF
DNA: TGTGCCAGCAGCGACAGGACTAGCGGAGAGACCCAGTACTTC
V: TRBV5-4
D: TRBD2
J: TRBJ2-5
size: -
length: 14

CDR3: CASSLESSSNEQFF
DNA: TGTGCCAGCAGCTTAGAGTCTAGCTCTAATGAGCAGTTCTTC
V: TRBV11-3
D: -
J: TRBJ2-1
size: few
length: 14

CDR3: CASSVGQGANTGELFF
DNA: TGTGCCAGCAGCGTCGGACAGGGGGCGAACACCGGGGAGCTGTTTTTT
V: TRBV11-3
D: TRBD1
J: TRBJ2-2
size: once
length: 16

CDR3: CASSEVARTAGYTF
DNA: TGTGCCAGCAGTGAAGTAGCCAGGACTGCTGGCTACACCTTC
V: TRBV6-1
D: -
J: TRBJ1-2
size: -
length: 14

CDR3: CASSVNGGTAYNEQFF
DNA: TGTGCCAGCAGCGTCAACGGGGGGACCGCATACAATGAGCAGTTCTTC
V: TRBV7-3
D: TRBD2
J: TRBJ2-1
size: -
length: 16

CDR3: CASRAGPYNSPLHF
DNA: TGTGCCAGCAGGGCAGGCCCCTATAATTCACCCCTCCACTTT
V: TRBV2
D: -
J: TRBJ1-6
size: -
length: 14

CDR3: CASSQIAGRETQYF
DNA: TGTGCCAGCAGCCAAATAGCGGGAAGGGAGACCCAGTACTTC
V: TRBV4-2
D: TRBD2
J: TRBJ2-5
size: -
length: 14

CDR3: CASSFRSLLPGLDYEQYF
DNA: TGTGCCAGCAGCTTCAGATCTCTTCTGCCAGGACTCGACTACGAGCAGTACTTC
V: TRBV5-5
D: -
J: TRBJ2-7
size: -
length: 18

CDR3: CASSLSGRDEQYF
DNA: TGTGCCAGCAGTCTCAGCGGGCGTGACGAGCAGTACTTC
V: TRBV6-5
D: -
J: TRBJ2-7
size: -
length: 13

CDR3: CAISLGQGVGQPQHF
DNA: TGTGCCATCAGCCTTGGACAGGGGGTTGGTCAGCCCCAGCATTTT
V: TRBV10-3
D: TRBD1
J: TRBJ1-5
size: -
length: 15

CDR3: CASSLGNSGGAYNEQFF
DNA: TGCGCCAGCAGCTTGGGAAATAGCGGGGGGGCATACAATGAGCAGTTCTTC
V: TRBV5-1
D: TRBD2
J: TRBJ2-1
size: -
length: 17

CDR3: CASSRLTGNSYEQYF
DNA: TGCGCCAGCAGCCGATTAACAGGGAACTCCTACGAGCAGTACTTC
V: TRBV5-1
D: -
J: TRBJ2-7
size: -
length: 15

CDR3: CASSEKEGPIDFYEQYF
DNA: TGTGCCAGCAGTGAAAAGGAGGGGCCGATTGACTTCTACGAGCAGTACTTC
V: TRBV6-1
D: -
J: TRBJ2-7
size: -
length: 17

CDR3: CASSLSGGYNEQFF
DNA: TGCGCCAGCAGTCTTAGCGGCGGATACAATGAGCAGTTCTTC
V: TRBV5-1
D: -
J: TRBJ2-1
size: -
length: 14